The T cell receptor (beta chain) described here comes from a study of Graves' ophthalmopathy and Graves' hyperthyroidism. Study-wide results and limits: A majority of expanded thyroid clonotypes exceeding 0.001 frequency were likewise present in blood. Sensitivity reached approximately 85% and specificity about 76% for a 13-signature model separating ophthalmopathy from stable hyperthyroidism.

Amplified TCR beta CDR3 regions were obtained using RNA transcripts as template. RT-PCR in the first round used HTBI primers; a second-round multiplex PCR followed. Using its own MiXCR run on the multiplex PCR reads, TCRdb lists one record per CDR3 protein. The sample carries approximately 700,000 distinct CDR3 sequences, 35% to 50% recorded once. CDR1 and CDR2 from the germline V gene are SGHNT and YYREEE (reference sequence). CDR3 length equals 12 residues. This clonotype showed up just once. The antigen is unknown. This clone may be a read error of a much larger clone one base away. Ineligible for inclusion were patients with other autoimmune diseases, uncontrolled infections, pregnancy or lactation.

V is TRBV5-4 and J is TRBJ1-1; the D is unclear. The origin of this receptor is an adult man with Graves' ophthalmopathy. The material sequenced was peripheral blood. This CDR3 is CANSSQDTEAFF. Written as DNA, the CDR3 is TGTGCCAACAGCTCGCAGGACACTGAAGCTTTCTTT.